A selection of T cell receptor beta chains follows, all from one sample in a study of shared clonotypes between healthy human individuals. The table came from immunoSEQ multiplex PCR; TCRdb's copy has only in-frame clones and leaves some out. The profile covers 530,000 or so clones, with about 79% appearing a single time and approximately 12% taken by the ten largest. Sequencing was performed on PBMCs. These receptors were collected from a woman in her thirties or forties in good health. Some clones in this sample may be carry-over from other donors' samples. Each CDR3 is given with its conserved first and last residue. Each record gives: J gene, D gene, clone size, V gene, CDR3 protein, CDR3 DNA. D genes are given only for firm matches. Clone size, where shown, is once, few, many, or a class for clones that have expanded.

j_gene: TRBJ1-2; d_gene: .; abundance: .; v_gene: TRBV15; CDR3aa: CATSSGGGYGYTF; CDR3nt: TGTGCCACCAGCAGCGGGGGGGGCTATGGCTACACCTTC
j_gene: TRBJ2-7; d_gene: .; abundance: .; v_gene: TRBV20-1; CDR3aa: CSATASYEQYF; CDR3nt: TGCAGTGCAACAGCCTCCTACGAGCAGTACTTC
j_gene: TRBJ2-7; d_gene: .; abundance: .; v_gene: TRBV7-9; CDR3aa: CASRQESYEQYF; CDR3nt: TGTGCCAGCAGGCAGGAATCCTACGAGCAGTACTTC
j_gene: TRBJ2-4; d_gene: .; abundance: .; v_gene: TRBV28; CDR3aa: CASRDSRVSPKNIQYF; CDR3nt: TGTGCCAGCAGGGACAGTAGGGTGTCGCCCAAAAACATTCAGTACTTC
j_gene: TRBJ2-2; d_gene: .; abundance: .; v_gene: TRBV7-2; CDR3aa: CASSQLVSTGELFF; CDR3nt: TGTGCCAGCAGCCAACTAGTATCGACCGGGGAGCTGTTTTTT
j_gene: TRBJ2-3; d_gene: TRBD2; abundance: .; v_gene: TRBV28; CDR3aa: CASSFGGLADLSDTQYF; CDR3nt: TGTGCCAGCAGTTTTGGGGGACTAGCGGACTTGTCAGATACGCAGTATTTT
j_gene: TRBJ2-5; d_gene: .; abundance: once; v_gene: TRBV18; CDR3aa: CASSRGADETQYF; CDR3nt: TGTGCCAGCTCACGTGGCGCCGACGAAACCCAGTACTTC
j_gene: TRBJ1-1; d_gene: .; abundance: once; v_gene: TRBV7-6; CDR3aa: CASSLVGENTEAFF; CDR3nt: TGTGCCAGCAGCTTAGTTGGGGAGAACACTGAAGCTTTCTTT
j_gene: TRBJ2-7; d_gene: TRBD2; abundance: .; v_gene: TRBV27; CDR3aa: CASRGTSGSYTYEQYF; CDR3nt: TGTGCCAGCAGGGGGACTAGCGGGAGTTATACCTACGAGCAGTACTTC
j_gene: TRBJ1-1; d_gene: TRBD1; abundance: few; v_gene: TRBV7-9; CDR3aa: CASSDQGGSEAFF; CDR3nt: TGTGCCAGCAGCGACCAGGGGGGCTCTGAAGCTTTCTTT
j_gene: TRBJ1-1; d_gene: .; abundance: .; v_gene: TRBV18; CDR3aa: CASSPRAGANTEAFF; CDR3nt: TGTGCCAGCTCACCACGGGCAGGAGCGAACACTGAAGCTTTCTTT
j_gene: TRBJ2-5; d_gene: TRBD2; abundance: many; v_gene: TRBV27; CDR3aa: CASSLSRLAGGGETQYF; CDR3nt: TGTGCCAGCAGTTTGAGCAGACTAGCGGGAGGCGGGGAGACCCAGTACTTC
j_gene: TRBJ2-7; d_gene: .; abundance: .; v_gene: TRBV30; CDR3aa: CAWRDRTVSGEQYF; CDR3nt: TGTGCCTGGAGGGACAGAACCGTTAGCGGCGAGCAGTACTTC
j_gene: TRBJ2-3; d_gene: .; abundance: .; v_gene: TRBV9; CDR3aa: CASSVGPPSRYDTQYF; CDR3nt: TGTGCCAGCAGCGTAGGGCCTCCATCACGTTACGATACGCAGTATTTT
j_gene: TRBJ2-2; d_gene: TRBD2; abundance: once; v_gene: TRBV28; CDR3aa: CASSLGWPSGRSNTGELFF; CDR3nt: TGTGCCAGCAGTTTAGGTTGGCCTAGCGGCCGTTCGAACACCGGGGAGCTGTTTTTT
j_gene: TRBJ2-3; d_gene: TRBD2; abundance: .; v_gene: TRBV4-1; CDR3aa: CASRKTGLATDTQYF; CDR3nt: TGCGCCAGCAGAAAAACGGGACTAGCTACAGATACGCAGTATTTT
j_gene: TRBJ1-2; d_gene: TRBD1; abundance: .; v_gene: TRBV28; CDR3aa: CASSGDSFYGYTF; CDR3nt: TGTGCCAGCAGTGGGGACAGTTTTTATGGCTACACCTTC
j_gene: TRBJ1-2; d_gene: .; abundance: .; v_gene: TRBV7-3; CDR3aa: CASSSRGAGLDGYTF; CDR3nt: TGTGCCAGCAGCTCCCGAGGCGCAGGGCTGGATGGCTACACCTTC
j_gene: TRBJ1-5; d_gene: TRBD1; abundance: .; v_gene: TRBV27; CDR3aa: CASSSWTGNSNQPQHF; CDR3nt: TGTGCCAGCAGTTCGTGGACAGGGAATAGCAATCAGCCCCAGCATTTT
j_gene: TRBJ1-5; d_gene: TRBD1; abundance: .; v_gene: TRBV29-1; CDR3aa: CSVSGQASNQPQHF; CDR3nt: TGCAGCGTTTCGGGACAGGCCAGCAATCAGCCCCAGCATTTT
j_gene: TRBJ2-2; d_gene: .; abundance: .; v_gene: TRBV5-1; CDR3aa: CASSRGLGDTGELFF; CDR3nt: TGCGCCAGCAGTCGGGGGCTTGGGGACACCGGGGAGCTGTTTTTT
j_gene: TRBJ1-5; d_gene: TRBD1; abundance: .; v_gene: TRBV6-5; CDR3aa: CASSDGTGIRSQHF; CDR3nt: TGTGCCAGCAGTGACGGGACAGGGATTAGGTCCCAGCATTTT
j_gene: TRBJ2-1; d_gene: TRBD2; abundance: once; v_gene: TRBV7-9; CDR3aa: CASSLGSAGTYNEQFF; CDR3nt: TGTGCCAGCAGCTTAGGATCAGCGGGGACCTACAATGAGCAGTTCTTC
j_gene: TRBJ1-4; d_gene: .; abundance: .; v_gene: TRBV6-5; CDR3aa: CASSEGDVGTRGF; CDR3nt: TGTGCCAGCAGTGAAGGAGATGTGGGCACTCGAGGTTTT
j_gene: TRBJ2-1; d_gene: .; abundance: .; v_gene: TRBV18; CDR3aa: CASSPTSYYEQFF; CDR3nt: TGTGCCAGCTCACCAACAAGCTACTATGAGCAGTTCTTC
j_gene: TRBJ2-7; d_gene: TRBD2; abundance: medium-sized; v_gene: TRBV28; CDR3aa: CASSLSPSGSYEQYF; CDR3nt: TGTGCCAGCAGTTTAAGTCCTAGCGGGAGCTACGAGCAGTACTTC
j_gene: TRBJ2-5; d_gene: TRBD2; abundance: once; v_gene: TRBV4-1; CDR3aa: CASSPQTGGPYQETQYF; CDR3nt: TGCGCCAGCAGCCCCCAGACGGGGGGACCGTACCAAGAGACCCAGTACTTC
j_gene: TRBJ1-4; d_gene: TRBD1; abundance: .; v_gene: TRBV7-8; CDR3aa: CASSSLDRVNEKLFF; CDR3nt: TGTGCCAGCAGCTCCCTGGACAGGGTTAATGAAAAACTGTTTTTT
j_gene: TRBJ1-6; d_gene: .; abundance: .; v_gene: TRBV30; CDR3aa: CAWSSREPNSPLHF; CDR3nt: TGTGCCTGGAGCAGCCGGGAGCCAAATTCACCCCTCCACTTT
j_gene: TRBJ1-2; d_gene: TRBD1; abundance: .; v_gene: TRBV6-1; CDR3aa: CASSDRDRGNYGYTF; CDR3nt: TGTGCCAGCAGTGACCGGGACAGGGGAAACTATGGCTACACCTTC
j_gene: TRBJ2-1; d_gene: TRBD2; abundance: .; v_gene: TRBV28; CDR3aa: CASSSVRGSNEQFF; CDR3nt: TGTGCCAGCAGTTCTGTTCGCGGGAGCAATGAGCAGTTCTTC
j_gene: TRBJ2-5; d_gene: .; abundance: .; v_gene: TRBV5-1; CDR3aa: CASSLAGVRETQYF; CDR3nt: TGCGCCAGCAGCTTGGCTGGGGTTCGAGAGACCCAGTACTTC
j_gene: TRBJ2-1; d_gene: .; abundance: .; v_gene: TRBV4-2; CDR3aa: CASSSGNPGRLLDEQFF; CDR3nt: TGTGCCAGCAGCAGCGGAAACCCAGGCCGACTCCTGGATGAGCAGTTCTTC
j_gene: TRBJ2-5; d_gene: .; abundance: .; v_gene: TRBV2; CDR3aa: CASNRLAGLQGETQYF; CDR3nt: TGTGCCAGCAACAGACTGGCGGGGCTGCAAGGAGAGACCCAGTACTTC